These T cell receptor beta chains were read from a single sample in a study of glioma-infiltrating T cells after dendritic cell vaccination. TCRdb's copy holds only in-frame clones and misses some; the assay was immunoSEQ multiplex PCR. The table lists roughly 80,000 clones, about nine tenths of them singletons. The source material was blood, sampled after dendritic cell vaccination. The receptors here all came from a human donor with glioblastoma. CDR3s include the opening cysteine and the closing phenylalanine or tryptophan. The D gene is left open where the match is weak. Clone size, where shown, is once, few, many, or a class for clones that have expanded.

V gene	clone size	D gene	J gene	CDR3 protein	CDR3 DNA
TRBV18	NA	TRBD1	TRBJ2-1	CASSPRRDSNEQFF	TGTGCCAGCTCACCCAGAAGGGACAGCAATGAGCAGTTCTTC
TRBV9	NA	NA	TRBJ2-1	CASSDGGPSYNEQFF	TGTGCCAGCAGCGACGGGGGGCCCTCCTACAATGAGCAGTTCTTC
TRBV19	NA	TRBD1	TRBJ1-5	CASSTGQVRDQPQHF	TGTGCCAGTAGTACCGGACAGGTGAGGGATCAGCCCCAGCATTTT
TRBV11-2	NA	TRBD2	TRBJ2-3	CASSLRLAGAEADTQYF	TGTGCCAGCAGCTTGAGGCTAGCGGGGGCAGAAGCAGATACGCAGTATTTT
TRBV12-5	once	TRBD2	TRBJ2-7	CASGSGSGSSYEQYF	TGTGCTAGTGGTTCCGGAAGCGGGAGCTCCTACGAGCAGTACTTC
TRBV27	NA	NA	TRBJ2-7	CASSSRDTGSYEQYF	TGTGCCAGCAGTTCCCGGGACACAGGCTCCTACGAGCAGTACTTC
TRBV7-8	NA	TRBD2	TRBJ2-1	CASSLGGDIEGEQFF	TGTGCCAGCAGCCTGGGGGGGGATATTGAAGGCGAGCAGTTCTTC
TRBV6-1	once	NA	TRBJ1-2	CASSFGQRLGYTF	TGTGCCAGCAGCTTTGGACAGCGGCTCGGCTACACCTTC
TRBV5-6	NA	TRBD2	TRBJ2-7	CASSLMPSGSKYEQYF	TGTGCCAGCAGCTTGATGCCTAGCGGGAGTAAGTACGAGCAGTACTTC
TRBV7-2	NA	NA	TRBJ2-3	CASSYAHPGVDTQYF	TGTGCCAGCAGCTACGCACATCCAGGGGTAGATACGCAGTATTTT
TRBV4-3	few	TRBD2	TRBJ2-7	CASSQAKTSGISYEQYF	TGCGCCAGCAGCCAGGCCAAAACTAGCGGGATCTCCTACGAGCAGTACTTC
TRBV5-1	NA	TRBD2	TRBJ2-1	CASSLKAGGGGEQFF	TGCGCCAGCAGCTTGAAAGCGGGAGGGGGGGGTGAGCAGTTCTTC
TRBV6-1	NA	NA	TRBJ2-7	CASSVVLALEQYF	TGTGCCAGCAGTGTGGTACTAGCCCTCGAGCAGTACTTC
TRBV5-1	NA	TRBD1	TRBJ2-1	CASSSLGTADYNEQFF	TGCGCCAGCAGCTCCTTAGGGACAGCCGATTACAATGAGCAGTTCTTC
TRBV13	NA	TRBD2	TRBJ2-5	CASSLTAGSFLPLAQYF	TGTGCCAGCAGCTTAACAGCGGGAAGTTTCTTACCCCTTGCCCAGTACTTC
TRBV10-2	NA	TRBD2	TRBJ2-3	CASRTSGGPGYTDTQYF	TGCGCCAGCAGAACTAGCGGGGGACCAGGATACACAGATACGCAGTATTTT
TRBV7-2	NA	NA	TRBJ1-2	CASSLVRGGGGYTF	TGTGCCAGCAGCTTAGTTAGAGGGGGGGGCGGCTACACCTTC
TRBV20-1	NA	NA	TRBJ2-7	CSASRGGEQYF	TGCAGTGCTAGTAGGGGGGGCGAGCAGTACTTC
TRBV5-4	NA	NA	TRBJ1-2	CASRRYDSSAYGYTF	TGTGCCAGCAGGAGATACGACAGCTCAGCCTATGGCTACACCTTC
TRBV5-6	NA	NA	TRBJ2-2	CASSPQLHRDTGELFF	TGTGCCAGCAGCCCACAACTCCACAGGGACACCGGGGAGCTGTTTTTT
TRBV19	NA	NA	TRBJ1-1	CASSIQENTEAFF	TGTGCCAGTAGTATTCAGGAGAACACTGAAGCTTTCTTT
TRBV6-6	NA	NA	TRBJ1-5	CASSYSGDGNQPQHF	TGTGCCAGCAGTTACTCAGGGGATGGCAATCAGCCCCAGCATTTT
TRBV12-5	NA	TRBD2	TRBJ2-2	CASGLGLAGGTGELFF	TGTGCTAGTGGCCTCGGACTAGCGGGAGGTACCGGGGAGCTGTTTTTT
TRBV6-1	NA	NA	TRBJ2-6	CASSPNSGANVLTF	TGTGCCAGCAGCCCCAACTCTGGGGCCAACGTCCTGACTTTC
TRBV6-5	NA	TRBD1	TRBJ2-7	CASSLQTGSRYEQYF	TGTGCCAGCAGCCTCCAGACAGGGTCAAGGTACGAGCAGTACTTC
TRBV25-1	NA	NA	TRBJ2-3	CATSGTGDTDTQYF	TGTGCCACCTCCGGGACGGGGGACACAGATACGCAGTATTTT
TRBV11-3	NA	NA	TRBJ2-6	CASSESGANVLTF	TGTGCCAGCAGTGAGTCTGGGGCCAACGTCCTGACTTTC
TRBV27	NA	TRBD1	TRBJ2-2	CASSSLRGQGANGELFF	TGTGCCAGCAGCTCGCTTAGGGGACAGGGGGCCAACGGGGAGCTGTTTTTT
TRBV2	NA	NA	TRBJ1-4	CASSQGFTGEKLFF	TGTGCCAGCAGTCAGGGGTTTACGGGTGAAAAACTGTTTTTT
TRBV6-1	NA	TRBD1	TRBJ2-1	CASSASGTGGNEQFF	TGTGCCAGCAGTGCCTCCGGGACAGGGGGCAATGAGCAGTTCTTC
TRBV27	NA	NA	TRBJ1-5	CASSLWGGLNQPQHF	TGTGCCAGCAGCCTATGGGGGGGGCTAAATCAGCCCCAGCATTTT
TRBV7-9	few	NA	TRBJ2-3	CASSWGAGGTSTDTQYF	TGTGCCAGCAGCTGGGGTGCAGGGGGGACTAGCACAGATACGCAGTATTTT
TRBV19	NA	NA	TRBJ2-2	CASSSGAKSPGELFF	TGTGCCAGTTCCTCAGGGGCTAAAAGCCCCGGGGAGCTGTTTTTT
TRBV6-5	NA	NA	TRBJ1-1	CASSSDRNTEAFF	TGTGCCAGCAGTTCTGACAGGAACACTGAAGCTTTCTTT
TRBV6-5	NA	TRBD1	TRBJ1-1	CASSYRTGVEAFF	TGTGCCAGCAGTTACAGGACAGGGGTTGAAGCTTTCTTT
TRBV30	NA	TRBD2	TRBJ2-1	CAWSSGRAVLNEQFF	TGTGCCTGGAGCAGCGGGAGGGCCGTCCTCAATGAGCAGTTCTTC
TRBV6-5	few	NA	TRBJ2-7	CASSAGLTNYEQYF	TGTGCCAGCAGTGCTGGACTAACCAACTACGAGCAGTACTTC
TRBV29-1	NA	NA	TRBJ2-1	CSTFQATSYNEQFF	TGCAGTACCTTCCAGGCTACCTCCTACAATGAGCAGTTCTTC
TRBV9	NA	NA	TRBJ1-2	CASSVAPEVGGNTF	TGTGCCAGCAGCGTGGCCCCGGAGGTCGGTGGCAACACCTTC
TRBV2	NA	TRBD1	TRBJ2-7	CASMKPRDRSYEQYF	TGTGCCAGTATGAAACCCCGGGACAGATCCTACGAGCAGTACTTC
TRBV6-1	NA	NA	TRBJ2-1	CASGGKSYNEQFF	TGTGCCAGCGGGGGGAAATCCTACAATGAGCAGTTCTTC